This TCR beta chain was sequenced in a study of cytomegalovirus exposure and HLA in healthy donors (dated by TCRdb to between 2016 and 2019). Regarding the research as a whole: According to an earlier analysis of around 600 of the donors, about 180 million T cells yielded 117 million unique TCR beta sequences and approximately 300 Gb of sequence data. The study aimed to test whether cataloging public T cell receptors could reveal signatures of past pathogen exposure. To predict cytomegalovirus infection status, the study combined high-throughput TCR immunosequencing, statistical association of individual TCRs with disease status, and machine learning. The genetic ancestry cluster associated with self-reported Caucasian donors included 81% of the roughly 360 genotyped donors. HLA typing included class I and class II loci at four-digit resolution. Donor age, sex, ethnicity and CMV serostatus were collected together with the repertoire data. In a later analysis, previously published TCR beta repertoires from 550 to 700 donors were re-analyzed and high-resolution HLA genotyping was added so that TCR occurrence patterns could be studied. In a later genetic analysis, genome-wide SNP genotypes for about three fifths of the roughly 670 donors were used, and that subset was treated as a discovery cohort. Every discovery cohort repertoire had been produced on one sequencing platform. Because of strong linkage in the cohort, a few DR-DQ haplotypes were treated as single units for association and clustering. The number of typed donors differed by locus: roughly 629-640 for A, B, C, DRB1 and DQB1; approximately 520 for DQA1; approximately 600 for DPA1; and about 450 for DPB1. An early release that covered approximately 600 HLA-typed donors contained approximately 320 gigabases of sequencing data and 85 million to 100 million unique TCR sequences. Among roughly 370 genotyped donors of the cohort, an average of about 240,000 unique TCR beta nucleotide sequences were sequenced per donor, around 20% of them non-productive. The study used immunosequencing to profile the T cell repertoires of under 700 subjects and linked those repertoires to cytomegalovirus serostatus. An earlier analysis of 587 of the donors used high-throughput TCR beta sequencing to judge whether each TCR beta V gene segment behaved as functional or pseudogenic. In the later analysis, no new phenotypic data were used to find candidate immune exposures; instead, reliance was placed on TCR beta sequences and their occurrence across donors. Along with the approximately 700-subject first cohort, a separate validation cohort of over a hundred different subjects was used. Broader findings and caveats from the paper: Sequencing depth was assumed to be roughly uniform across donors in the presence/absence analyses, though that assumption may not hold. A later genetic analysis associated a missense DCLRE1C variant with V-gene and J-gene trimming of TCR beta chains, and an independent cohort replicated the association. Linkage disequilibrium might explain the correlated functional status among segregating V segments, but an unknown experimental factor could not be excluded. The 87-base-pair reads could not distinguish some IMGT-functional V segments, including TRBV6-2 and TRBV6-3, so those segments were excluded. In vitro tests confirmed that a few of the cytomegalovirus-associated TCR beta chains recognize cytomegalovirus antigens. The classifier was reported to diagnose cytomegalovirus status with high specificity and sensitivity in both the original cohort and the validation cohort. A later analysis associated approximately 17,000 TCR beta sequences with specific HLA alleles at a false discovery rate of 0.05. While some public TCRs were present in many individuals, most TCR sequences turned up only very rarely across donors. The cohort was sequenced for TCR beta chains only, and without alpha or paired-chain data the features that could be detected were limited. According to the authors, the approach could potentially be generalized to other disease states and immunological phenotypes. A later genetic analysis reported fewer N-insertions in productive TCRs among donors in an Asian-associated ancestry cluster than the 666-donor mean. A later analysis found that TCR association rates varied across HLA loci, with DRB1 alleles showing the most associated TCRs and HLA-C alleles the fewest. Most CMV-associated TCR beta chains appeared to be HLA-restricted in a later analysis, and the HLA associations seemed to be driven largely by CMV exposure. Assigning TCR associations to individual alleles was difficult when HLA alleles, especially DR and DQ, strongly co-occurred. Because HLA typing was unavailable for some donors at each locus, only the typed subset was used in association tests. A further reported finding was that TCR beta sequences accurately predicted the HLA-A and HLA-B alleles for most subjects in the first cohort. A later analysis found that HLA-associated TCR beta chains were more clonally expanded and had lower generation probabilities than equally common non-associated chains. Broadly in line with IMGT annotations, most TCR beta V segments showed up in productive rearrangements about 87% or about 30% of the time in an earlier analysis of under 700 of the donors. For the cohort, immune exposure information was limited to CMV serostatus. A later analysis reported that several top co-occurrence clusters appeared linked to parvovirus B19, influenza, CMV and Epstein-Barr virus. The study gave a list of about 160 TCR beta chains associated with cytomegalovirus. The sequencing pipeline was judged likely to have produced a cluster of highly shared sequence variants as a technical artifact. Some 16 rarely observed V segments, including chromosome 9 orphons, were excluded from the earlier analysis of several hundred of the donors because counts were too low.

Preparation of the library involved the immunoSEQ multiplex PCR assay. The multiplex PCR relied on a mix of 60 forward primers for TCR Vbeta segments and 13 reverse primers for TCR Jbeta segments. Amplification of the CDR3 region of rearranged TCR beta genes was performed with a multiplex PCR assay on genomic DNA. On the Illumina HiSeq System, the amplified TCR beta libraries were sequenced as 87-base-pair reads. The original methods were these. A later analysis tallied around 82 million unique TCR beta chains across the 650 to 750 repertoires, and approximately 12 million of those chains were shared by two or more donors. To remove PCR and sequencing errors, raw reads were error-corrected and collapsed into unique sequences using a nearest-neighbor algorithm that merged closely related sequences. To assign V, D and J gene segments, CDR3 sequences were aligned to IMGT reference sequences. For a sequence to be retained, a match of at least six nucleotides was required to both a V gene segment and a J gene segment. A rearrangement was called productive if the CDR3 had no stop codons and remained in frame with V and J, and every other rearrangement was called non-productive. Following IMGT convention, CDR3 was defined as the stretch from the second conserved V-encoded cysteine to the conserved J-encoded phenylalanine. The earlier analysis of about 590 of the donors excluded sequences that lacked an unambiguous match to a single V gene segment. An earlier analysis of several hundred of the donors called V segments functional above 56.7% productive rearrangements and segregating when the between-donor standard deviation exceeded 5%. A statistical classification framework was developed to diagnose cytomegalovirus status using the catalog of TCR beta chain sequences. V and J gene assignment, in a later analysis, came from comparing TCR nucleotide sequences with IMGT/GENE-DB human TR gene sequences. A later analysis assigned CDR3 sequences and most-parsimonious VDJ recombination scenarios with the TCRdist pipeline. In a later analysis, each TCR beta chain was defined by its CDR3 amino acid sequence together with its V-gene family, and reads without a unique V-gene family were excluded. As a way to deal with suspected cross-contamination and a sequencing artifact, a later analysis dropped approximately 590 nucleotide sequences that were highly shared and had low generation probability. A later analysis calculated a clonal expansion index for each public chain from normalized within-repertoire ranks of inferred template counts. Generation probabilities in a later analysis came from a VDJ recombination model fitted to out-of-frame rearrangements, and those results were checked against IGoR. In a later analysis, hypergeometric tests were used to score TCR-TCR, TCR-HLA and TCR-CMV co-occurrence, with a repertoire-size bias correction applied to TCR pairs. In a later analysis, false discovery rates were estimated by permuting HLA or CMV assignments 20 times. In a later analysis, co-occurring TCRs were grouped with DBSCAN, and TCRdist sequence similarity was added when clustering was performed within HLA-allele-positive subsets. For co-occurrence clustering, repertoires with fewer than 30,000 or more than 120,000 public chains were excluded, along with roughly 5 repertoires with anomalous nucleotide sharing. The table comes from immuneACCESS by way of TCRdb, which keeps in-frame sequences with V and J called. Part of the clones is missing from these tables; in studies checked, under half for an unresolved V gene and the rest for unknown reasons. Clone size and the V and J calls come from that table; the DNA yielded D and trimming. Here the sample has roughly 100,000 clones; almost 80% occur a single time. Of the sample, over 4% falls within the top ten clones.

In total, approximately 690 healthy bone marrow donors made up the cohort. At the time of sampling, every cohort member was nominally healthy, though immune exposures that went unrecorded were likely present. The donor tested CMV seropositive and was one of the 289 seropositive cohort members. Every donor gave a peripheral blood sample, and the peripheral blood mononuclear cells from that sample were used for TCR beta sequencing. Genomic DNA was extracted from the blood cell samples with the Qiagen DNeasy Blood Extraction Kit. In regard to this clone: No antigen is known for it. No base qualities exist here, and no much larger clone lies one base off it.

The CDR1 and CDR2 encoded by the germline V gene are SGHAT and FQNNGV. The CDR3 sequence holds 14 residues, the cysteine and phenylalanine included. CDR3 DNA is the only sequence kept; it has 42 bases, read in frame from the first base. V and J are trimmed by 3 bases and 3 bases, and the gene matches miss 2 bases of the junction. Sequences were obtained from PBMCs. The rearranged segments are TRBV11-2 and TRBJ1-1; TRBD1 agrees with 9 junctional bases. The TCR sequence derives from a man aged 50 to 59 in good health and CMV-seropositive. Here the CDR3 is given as CASSFRTGDTEAFF. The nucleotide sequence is TGTGCCAGCAGCTTCCGGACAGGGGACACTGAAGCTTTCTTT.